The rows below give T cell receptor beta chains drawn from one sample of a study of T cells in Graves' hyperthyroidism and ophthalmopathy. TCRdb redid the calling of the multiplex PCR reads with MiXCR, one entry per CDR3 protein. Altogether approximately 600,000 distinct CDR3 sequences are present, 11% to 15% being singletons, with the ten largest covering approximately 6.4%. Sequencing used blood. These receptors were obtained from a woman between 18 and 29 years old with Graves' ophthalmopathy. The CDR3 runs from the conserved cysteine through the conserved F or W. Fields, in order: V gene, D gene, clone size, J gene, CDR3 DNA, CDR3 protein. The D gene is left open where the match is weak. Rows give clone size only sometimes, using once, few, many, or a class for an expanded clone.

TRBV12-3/TRBV12-4,TRBD2,many,TRBJ2-1,TGTGCCAGCAGTTTAAGTGGACTAGCGGGGTACAATGAGCAGTTCTTC,CASSLSGLAGYNEQFF
TRBV7-9,.,many,TRBJ1-2,TGTGCCAGCAGCTTATCCGTCTATGGCTACACCTTC,CASSLSVYGYTF
TRBV7-3,TRBD1,many,TRBJ2-1,TGTGCCAGCAGCTCTACCGGGACAGATAACAATGAGCAGTTCTTC,CASSSTGTDNNEQFF
TRBV29-1,TRBD2,many,TRBJ2-3,TGCAGCGTGATACTAGCGGGAGGTCCCACAGATACGCAGTATTTT,CSVILAGGPTDTQYF
TRBV9,TRBD2,.,TRBJ2-1,TGTGCCAGCAGCGTCGGAGCGGGAGGGCCGCAATGGCAGTTCTTC,CASSVGAGGPQWQFF
TRBV7-3,.,.,TRBJ2-5,TGTGCCAGCAGCCGCCCTAGCGGGACAGGGACCCAAGAGACCCAGTACTTC,CASSRPSGTGTQETQYF
TRBV6-6,.,many,TRBJ2-2,TGTGCCAGCAGTTACCTGGGGTATTGGGGGCTCACCGGGGAGCTGTTTTTT,CASSYLGYWGLTGELFF
TRBV3-1,TRBD2,many,TRBJ2-7,TGTGCCAGCAGCCAGAGCGGGACCTACGAGCAGTACTTC,CASSQSGTYEQYF
TRBV30,.,many,TRBJ1-1,TGTGCCTGTAAACCGCGGGGGGCCGACGAAGCTTTCTTT,CACKPRGADEAFF
TRBV4-2,TRBD2,.,TRBJ2-7,TGTGCCAGCAGCCCCTCCGGGACTAGCGGGCTAGCCTACGAGCAGTACTTC,CASSPSGTSGLAYEQYF
TRBV14,TRBD1,few,TRBJ1-1,TGTGCCAGCAGCCTTAATACAGGGGGCACTGAAGCTTTCTTT,CASSLNTGGTEAFF
TRBV2,.,many,TRBJ1-1,TGTGCCAGCAGTGACGGAAAGGTTCCCCCTGAAGCTTTCTTT,CASSDGKVPPEAFF
TRBV7-9,.,many,TRBJ1-1,TGTGCCAGCAGCTCACATCCAGCTTACACTGAAGCTTTCTTT,CASSSHPAYTEAFF
TRBV12-3/TRBV12-4,.,many,TRBJ1-1,TGTGCCAGCAGTTTAGCCAGGGCTGAAGCTTTCTTT,CASSLARAEAFF
TRBV18,.,many,TRBJ1-1,TGTGCCAGCTCACCAGTTTCCGAGGCCACTGAAGCTTTCTTT,CASSPVSEATEAFF